The sequence of this T cell receptor (beta chain) was determined in a study of cytomegalovirus exposure and HLA in healthy donors. Researchers ran the PCR with 60 Vbeta and 13 Jbeta primers. This table comes from immunoSEQ multiplex PCR, and its TCRdb copy is limited to in-frame clones, with some not included. The sample lists 200,000 or so clones, approximately 82% occurring once. V was clipped by 0 bases and J by 5 bases, with 16 bases between them. CDR3 length: 16 residues. Germline V gives CDR1 MNHEY, CDR2 SVGAGI. This TCR came from a man aged 18-30 years in good health and CMV-seronegative. The rearrangement joins TRBV6-5 to TRBJ1-1; no reliable D call. The material sequenced was PBMCs. The CDR3 region is CASSYSTGSGRTEAFF. For the CDR3, the DNA is TGTGCCAGCAGTTACTCTACGGGGTCAGGAAGAACTGAAGCTTTCTTT.